A selection of T cell receptor beta chains follows, all from one sample in a study of cytomegalovirus exposure and HLA in healthy donors. Sequenced by immunoSEQ multiplex PCR; TCRdb stores in-frame clones only, minus some. Found here are under 200,000 clones, approximately 71% of them singletons; the top ten hold 1.5%. Specimen: PBMCs. The receptor set was obtained from a girl aged 5 to 17 in good health and CMV-seronegative. The CDR3 runs from the conserved cysteine through the conserved F or W. Each record gives: J gene, clone size, V gene, D gene, CDR3 DNA, CDR3 protein. D genes are given only for firm matches. A clone size is listed for some rows: how often the clone was seen (once, few, many), or a class if it is expanded.

>TRBJ2-1|-|TRBV11-2|-
TGTGCCAGCAGCTTAGACGGCAATGAGCAGTTCTTC
CASSLDGNEQFF
>TRBJ1-2|-|TRBV15|-
TGTGCCACCAGCACTCTCAGGGGCTCGAACGGCTACACCTTC
CATSTLRGSNGYTF
>TRBJ1-6|-|TRBV7-3|TRBD1
TGTGCCAGCAGCCCCACCGGACAGGGCTTTCCGGATTCACCCCTCCACTTT
CASSPTGQGFPDSPLHF
>TRBJ2-7|-|TRBV12-2|-
TGTGCAAGTCGCTTAGCGAGCAAGACTCCGAGCTCCTACGAGCAGTACTTT
CASRLASKTPSSYEQYF
>TRBJ2-1|-|TRBV2|TRBD1
TGTGCCACAAAGGACAGGTACCTCTACAATGAGCAGTTCTTC
CATKDRYLYNEQFF
>TRBJ2-3|-|TRBV2|-
TGTGCCAGCAGTGAAACCCCCCGGGGGGCGGGCGATACGCAGTATTTT
CASSETPRGAGDTQYF
>TRBJ1-3|-|TRBV6-1|-
TGTGCCAGCAGTAGGACAACTGGAAACACCATATATTTT
CASSRTTGNTIYF
>TRBJ2-7|-|TRBV9|-
TGTGCCAGCAGCGTACAAGGGGTGGGGCGCGAGCAGTACTTC
CASSVQGVGREQYF
>TRBJ1-1|-|TRBV29-1|TRBD1
TGCAGCCACAAGACAGGGGTAACTGAAGCTTTCTTT
CSHKTGVTEAFF
>TRBJ1-2|-|TRBV14|-
TGTGCCAGCAGCCCCTCGGCAGCAGGAGGCGGCTACACCTTC
CASSPSAAGGGYTF
>TRBJ2-1|-|TRBV5-1|TRBD1
TGCGCCAGCAGCTTGGCCCCGGGACAGGGATACAATGAGCAGTTCTTC
CASSLAPGQGYNEQFF
>TRBJ1-1|few|TRBV5-4|-
TGTGCCAGCAGCTTCAACCAGGACACTGAAGCTTTCTTT
CASSFNQDTEAFF
>TRBJ1-2|-|TRBV25-1|-
TGTGCCAGCAGTGTAACAGGAAAGAACTATGGCTACACCTTC
CASSVTGKNYGYTF
>TRBJ2-7|-|TRBV6-6|TRBD2
TGTGCCAGTGGCCAGCGGGGGGCTTCCTACGAGCAGTACTTC
CASGQRGASYEQYF
>TRBJ1-2|-|TRBV14|-
TGTGCCAGCAGCCAAGAGCTCGGTAACTATGGCTACACCTTC
CASSQELGNYGYTF
>TRBJ1-1|-|TRBV6-1|-
TGTGCCAGCAGGATGGGGCTCGGACTGAACACTGAAGCTTTCTTT
CASRMGLGLNTEAFF
>TRBJ1-1|-|TRBV6-5|-
TGTGCCAGCAGGGGGGGAACTGAAGCTTTCTTT
CASRGGTEAFF
>TRBJ1-1|few|TRBV25-1|-
TGTGCCAGCAGTGAATATGGTAGGGGGTCGATCACTGAAGCTTTCTTT
CASSEYGRGSITEAFF
>TRBJ2-7|-|TRBV4-2|TRBD1
TGTGCCAGCAGCCAAGCCCCGGGACAGGGGAATACTAGGGGATACGAGCAGTACTTC
CASSQAPGQGNTRGYEQYF
>TRBJ2-3|-|TRBV7-8|-
TGTGCCAGCAGCTTAGCGGACGGGGGTGGAGATACGCAGTATTTT
CASSLADGGGDTQYF
>TRBJ1-4|-|TRBV5-5|TRBD1
TGTGCCAGCAGCTCGGGACAGCTTAATGAAAAACTGTTTTTT
CASSSGQLNEKLFF
>TRBJ2-3|-|TRBV5-6|-
TGTGCCAGCACCCCAGTCAGGACAGGCACAGATACGCAGTATTTT
CASTPVRTGTDTQYF
>TRBJ2-1|-|TRBV7-8|TRBD2
TGTGCCAGCAGCTCTACCCCCCAGCGGGGGGGCCTAATCTTAAATGAGCAGTTCTTC
CASSSTPQRGGLILNEQFF
>TRBJ2-2|-|TRBV19|-
TGTGCCAGTAGTATAGTAACCGGGGAGCTGTTTTTT
CASSIVTGELFF
>TRBJ1-1|-|TRBV7-3|TRBD1
TGTGCCAGCAGCAGACAGGGATTGGGAACTGAAGCTTTCTTT
CASSRQGLGTEAFF
>TRBJ1-1|-|TRBV9|-
TGTGCCAGCAGCGTCGGGGGGGCTTCGGACACTGAAGCTTTCTTT
CASSVGGASDTEAFF
>TRBJ1-5|-|TRBV15|TRBD1
TGTGCCACCGCACCGGGACAGCTTAATCAGCCCCAGCATTTT
CATAPGQLNQPQHF
>TRBJ2-3|-|TRBV9|-
TGTGCCAGCAGCGTAGAAGCAGGGGTTGCTCCAGATACGCAGTATTTT
CASSVEAGVAPDTQYF
>TRBJ1-5|-|TRBV30|-
TGTGCCTACAGGGACGGGAAGGACAATCAGCCCCAGCATTTT
CAYRDGKDNQPQHF
>TRBJ1-1|-|TRBV5-8|-
TGTGCCAGCAGCCTGAGGTTTGACCAAGCTTTCTTT
CASSLRFDQAFF
>TRBJ2-2|-|TRBV18|-
TGTGCCAGCTCACAGACAGTGAACACCGGGGAGCTGTTTTTT
CASSQTVNTGELFF
>TRBJ2-1|-|TRBV28|TRBD2
TGTGCCAGCGTAACGGGGGGGCCCTACAATGAGCAGTTCTTC
CASVTGGPYNEQFF
>TRBJ1-1|-|TRBV7-9|-
TGTGCCAGCAGCTCGAGACAGATGGCCACTGAAGCTTTCTTT
CASSSRQMATEAFF
>TRBJ1-4|-|TRBV11-2|-
TGTGCCAGCAGCCGGGGGATTGTAACTAATGAAAAACTGTTTTTT
CASSRGIVTNEKLFF
>TRBJ1-6|-|TRBV19|-
TGTGCCAGTAGATATGGGGGGGATAATTCACCCCTCCACTTT
CASRYGGDNSPLHF
>TRBJ1-2|-|TRBV5-4|-
TGTGCCAGCAGCTTCCACCGGGATGGCTACACCTTC
CASSFHRDGYTF
>TRBJ1-2|once|TRBV4-1|TRBD1
TGCGCCAGCAGCCAAGATAGGGACAGGGCTAACTATGGCTACACCTTC
CASSQDRDRANYGYTF
>TRBJ1-3|-|TRBV6-1|TRBD1
TGTGCCAGCAACCAACAGGGGGGCTCTGGAAACACCATATATTTT
CASNQQGGSGNTIYF
>TRBJ2-2|-|TRBV5-1|-
TGCGCCAGCAGCTCGGGGGGCCCCCTTGGCGGGGAGCTGTTTTTT
CASSSGGPLGGELFF
>TRBJ1-6|-|TRBV28|-
TGTGCCAGCGCACCCTCCACCGGGACACCTAATTCACCCCTCCACTTT
CASAPSTGTPNSPLHF
>TRBJ1-1|-|TRBV10-3|-
TGTGCCATCAGTGGACGCAGGGTACGTGCCACTGAAGCTTTCTTT
CAISGRRVRATEAFF
>TRBJ2-1|once|TRBV14|-
TGTGCCAGCAGCCAAGTCGCGGGGAATGAGCAGTTCTTC
CASSQVAGNEQFF
>TRBJ1-1|-|TRBV29-1|-
TGCAGCGTGGAGGACCTGGGTGCTTTCTTT
CSVEDLGAFF
>TRBJ2-1|few|TRBV7-2|TRBD2
TGTGCCAGCAGCTTAACTAGCGGGGGGCAGTTCTTC
CASSLTSGGQFF